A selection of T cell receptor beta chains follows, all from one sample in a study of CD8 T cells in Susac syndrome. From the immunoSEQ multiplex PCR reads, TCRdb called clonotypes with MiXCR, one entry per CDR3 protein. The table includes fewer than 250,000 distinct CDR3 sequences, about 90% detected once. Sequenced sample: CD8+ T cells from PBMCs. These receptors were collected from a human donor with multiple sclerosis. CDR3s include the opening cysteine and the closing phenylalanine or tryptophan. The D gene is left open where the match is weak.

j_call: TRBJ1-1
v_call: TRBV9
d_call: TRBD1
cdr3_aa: CASSGQGETEAFF

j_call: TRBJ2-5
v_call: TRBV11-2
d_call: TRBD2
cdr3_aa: CASSSPGRGVSGQYF

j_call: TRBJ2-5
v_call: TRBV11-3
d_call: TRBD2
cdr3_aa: CASSLIAGGQETQYF

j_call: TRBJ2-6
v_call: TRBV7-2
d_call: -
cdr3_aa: CASIPLSGANVLTF

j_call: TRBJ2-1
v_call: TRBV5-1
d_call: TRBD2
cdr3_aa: CASSEEVAGVYNEQFF

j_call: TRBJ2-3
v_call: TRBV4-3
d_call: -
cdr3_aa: CASSQDRDGITDTQYF

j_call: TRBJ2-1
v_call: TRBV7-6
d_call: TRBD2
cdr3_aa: CASSVGLAGGPYNEQFF

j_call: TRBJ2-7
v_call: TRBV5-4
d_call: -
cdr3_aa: CASSLATSEQYF

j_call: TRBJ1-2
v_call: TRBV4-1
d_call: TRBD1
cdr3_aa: CASSHVQGTWGYTF

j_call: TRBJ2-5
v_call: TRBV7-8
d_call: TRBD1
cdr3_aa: CASRERTGKEWETQYF

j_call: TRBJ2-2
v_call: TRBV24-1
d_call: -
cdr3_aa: CATSDLSRAGELFF

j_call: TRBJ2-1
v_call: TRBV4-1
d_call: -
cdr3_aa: CASSQETGADNEQFF

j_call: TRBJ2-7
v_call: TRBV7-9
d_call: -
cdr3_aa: CASSLGGAGHNTNSYEQYF

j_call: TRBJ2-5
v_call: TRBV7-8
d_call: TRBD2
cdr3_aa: CASSLDLGLVGETQYF

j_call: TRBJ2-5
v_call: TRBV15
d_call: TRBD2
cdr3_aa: CATTTNRGGTQYF

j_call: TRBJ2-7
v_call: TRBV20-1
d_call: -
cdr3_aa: CSARARDGPYEQYF

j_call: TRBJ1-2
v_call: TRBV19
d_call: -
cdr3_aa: CASSISGRAYYGYTF

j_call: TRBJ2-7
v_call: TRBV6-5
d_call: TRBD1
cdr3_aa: CASSMGQGSEQYF

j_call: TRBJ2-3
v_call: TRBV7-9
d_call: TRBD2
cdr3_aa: CASTTELAGGADTQYF

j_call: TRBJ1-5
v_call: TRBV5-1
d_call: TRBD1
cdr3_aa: CASSLEGTGLQPQHF

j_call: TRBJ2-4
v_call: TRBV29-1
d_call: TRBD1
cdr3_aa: CSVEGTGLAKNIQYF

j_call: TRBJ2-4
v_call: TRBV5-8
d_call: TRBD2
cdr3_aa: CASSLEGLAVNIQYF

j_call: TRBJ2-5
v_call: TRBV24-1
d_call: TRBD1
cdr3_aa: CATSDYRGETQYF

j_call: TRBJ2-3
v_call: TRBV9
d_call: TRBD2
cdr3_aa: CASSSRGVTDTQYF

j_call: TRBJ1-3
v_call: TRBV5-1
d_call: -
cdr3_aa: CASSLGAAGNTIYF

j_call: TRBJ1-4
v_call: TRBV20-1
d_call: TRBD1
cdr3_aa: CSASSGTGDEKLFF

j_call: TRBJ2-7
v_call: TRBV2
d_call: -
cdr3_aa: CASSALYEQYF

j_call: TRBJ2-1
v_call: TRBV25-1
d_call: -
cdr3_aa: CASSEGAGTLQFF

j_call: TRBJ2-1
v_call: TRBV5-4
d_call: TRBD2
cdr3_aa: CASSFRVLAGYNEQFF